The source of this T cell receptor (beta chain) is a study of T cells in Graves' hyperthyroidism and ophthalmopathy. RNA transcripts provided the source from which TCR beta CDR3 regions were amplified. The HTBI set primed first-round TCR CDR3 RT-PCR. TCRdb re-derived calls from the multiplex PCR reads in MiXCR, one entry per CDR3 protein. The sample comprises a few hundred thousand distinct CDR3 sequences, under 60% of which are singletons, and roughly 7.7% rests with the top ten. Diagnosing involved the use of clinical symptoms, serum thyroxine and TRAb, thyroid ultrasound and orbital computed tomography. The germline V gene has CDR1 SGHVT and CDR2 SQSDAQ. This CDR3 has 14 residues. Germline trimming cut 11 bases from V and 0 bases from J; bases unmatched to any gene: 7. This clonotype was recorded only once. Its antigen is undetermined. Findings and caveats of the study: Progression to ophthalmopathy was predicted a median of 6.5 months early.

This rearrangement joins TRBV7-4 to TRBJ2-7; TRBD2 agrees at 10 bases. This clonotype originated in a woman aged 18-29 years with Graves' hyperthyroidism. Sequencing was carried out using peripheral blood or thyroid tissue (not recorded which). The CDR3 reads CAALGTSASYEQYF. In DNA, the CDR3 is TGTGCCGCCTTAGGGACTAGCGCCTCCTACGAGCAGTACTTC.